These 12 T cell receptor beta chains came from one sample sequenced in a study of beta chain features in type 1 diabetes. What was sequenced were expressed TCRB transcripts, since all of the isolated RNA had been reverse transcribed. This table comes from immunoSEQ multiplex PCR, and its TCRdb copy is limited to in-frame clones, with some not included. The data show around 340,000 clones, roughly a fifth seen once. The specimen sequenced was naive CD4+ T cells from blood. These receptors came from a woman between 18 and 29 years old in good health.

The chain joins TRBV18 to TRBJ1-5; D is possibly TRBD1 (6 bases). Germline V CDR1 and CDR2: KGHSH, LQKENI. V was cut by 2 bases and J by 5 bases, with 10 bases left in between. The CDR3 has 14 amino acids. The CDR3 DNA reads as TGTGCCAGCTCACCATTGGGGGCGGATCAGCCCCAGCATTTT. Translated: CASSPLGADQPQHF.

CDR3 in amino acids: CASITRTRGRETQYF. In DNA, the CDR3 is TGTGCCAGCATCACCAGGACTAGAGGTCGAGAGACCCAGTACTTC. The gene calls are TRBV5-6 and TRBJ2-5; TRBD2 aligns across 7 bases. The CDR3 spans 15 residues. V lost 6 bases to trimming and J lost 4 bases; unmatched junction nucleotides: 12. CDR1 and CDR2 from the germline V gene are SGHDT and YYEEEE.

This clone was counted only a few times. This chain connects TRBV2 to TRBJ2-3; 12 bases match TRBD2. The CDR3 extends over 14 amino acids. Germline lookup yields CDR1 SNHLY and CDR2 FYNNEI. The V and J ends lost 6 bases and 5 bases, in that order; junction bases with no gene match: 3. The CDR3 bases are TGTGCCAGCAGAAGACTAGCGGGAGTAGATACGCAGTATTTT. Protein sequence: CASRRLAGVDTQYF.

A few counts support this clone. The chain carries TRBV5-1 and TRBJ2-2, with a possible D match to TRBD2 (6 bases). The V gene's germline CDR1 is SGHRS and CDR2 YFSETQ. The CDR3 has 14 residues. V lost 4 bases and J 5 bases, leaving 12 bases between the germline ends. The CDR3 is CASSMTSPTGELFF. The DNA of the CDR3 is TGCGCCAGCAGCATGACTAGTCCGACCGGGGAGCTGTTTTTT.

The rearrangement uses TRBV30 and TRBJ2-6, with D uncertain. Trimming stripped 5 bases from V and 0 bases from J, with 8 bases between. The CDR3 covers 14 residues. CDR1 is GTSNPN, CDR2 SVGIG, per germline (reference sequence). The CDR3 DNA reads TGTGCCTGGGGCGGCGGCTCTGGGGCCAACGTCCTGACTTTC. As protein: CAWGGGSGANVLTF.

The chain couples TRBV5-1 to TRBJ2-7, with 14 nucleotides matching TRBD2. Germline CDR1 and CDR2: SGHRS and YFSETQ. The ends lost 5 bases at V and 1 base at J; junction bases unmatched: 8. The CDR3 sequence is 17 residues long. CDR3 in DNA: TGCGCCAGCAGGACCGGGACTAGCGGGAGAGGATCCTACGAGCAGTACTTC. Amino acids: CASRTGTSGRGSYEQYF.

In its sample, this clone was seen a few times. The V gene is TRBV5-4, the J gene TRBJ2-2; TRBD2 is a possible D gene (6 bases). Between the trimmed V and J ends, which lost 7 bases and 1 base, there was a span of 20 bases. Germline CDR1 and CDR2: SGHNT and YYREEE (reference sequence). This CDR3 spans 17 amino acids. The CDR3 sequence is CASRPRRADWNTGELFF. The CDR3 coding sequence is TGTGCCAGCCGCCCGAGGAGGGCTGATTGGAACACCGGGGAGCTGTTTTTT.

About this clone: This same CDR3 is encoded by further DNA sequences in the sample. The CDR3 protein is CAWSGGGGQPQHF. The CDR3 DNA follows: TGTGCCTGGAGTGGCGGGGGAGGACAGCCCCAGCATTTT. This chain uses TRBV30 with TRBJ1-5; possible D gene TRBD1, 5 bases. Germline V lookup: CDR1 GTSNPN, CDR2 SVGIG (reference sequence). The CDR3 is made up of 13 amino acids. Trimming stripped 1 base from V and 7 bases from J, with 11 bases between.

The DNA for the CDR3 is TGTGCCTGGAGTTGGGCACAGTATAGCAATCAGCCCCAGCATTTT. This encodes CAWSWAQYSNQPQHF. V usage is TRBV30 and J usage is TRBJ1-5; D uncertain. Trimming took 2 bases from V and 0 from J, leaving 11 bases between them. This CDR3 is built from 15 residues. Germline assignment: CDR1 GTSNPN and CDR2 SVGIG (reference sequence). Based on the CDR3 plus reference TRBV30 and TRBJ1-5, the full variable domain is SQTIHQWPATLVQPVGSPLSLECTVEGTSNPNLYWYRQAAGRGLQLLFYSVGIGQISSEVPQNLSASRPQDRQFILSSKKLLLSDSGFYLCAWSWAQYSNQPQHFGDGTRLSIL.

The chain joins TRBV11-3 to TRBJ2-1, with D possibly matching TRBD2 (7 bases). CDR3 length equals 15 residues. V lost 2 bases to trimming and J lost 10 bases, with 18 bases between them. Germline V CDR1 and CDR2: SGHNT, YENEEA. CDR3 DNA sequence: TGTGCCAGCAGCTTAATCGCGGGGGCCGTGGAGGAGCAGTTCTTC. This gives the protein CASSLIAGAVEEQFF. The complete variable domain, with remaining parts taken from reference TRBV11-3 and TRBJ2-1, reads EAGVVQSPRYKIIEKKQPVAFWCNPISGHNTLYWYLQNLGQGPELLIRYENEEAVDDSQLPKDRFSAERLKGVDSTLKIQPAELGDSAVYLCASSLIAGAVEEQFFGPGTRLTVL.

This clone was counted only a few times. The rearrangement joins TRBV5-1 to TRBJ1-2; no definite D call. The CDR3 length is 13 residues. V shed 4 bases and J shed 0 bases, with 7 bases lying between them. CDR1 is SGHRS and CDR2 is YFSETQ in the germline V gene. The CDR3 loop reads CASSPGTNYGYTF. The CDR3 nucleotides read TGCGCCAGCAGCCCCGGGACTAACTATGGCTACACCTTC.

V usage is TRBV29-1 and J usage is TRBJ2-5, with 7 bases identical to TRBD1. Trimming at V came to 6 bases and at J to 7 bases, leaving 8 bases not matched to a gene. The CDR3 is 12 residues long. Germline V gene lookup returns CDR1 SQVTM and CDR2 ANQGSEA. The CDR3 sequence: CSVPRDSRTQYF. The DNA for the CDR3 is TGCAGCGTCCCCCGGGACAGCAGGACCCAGTACTTC.